This T cell receptor (beta chain) was obtained from a study of blood T cells in healthy people across ages. Trimming took off 0 bases at V and 4 bases at J, with 9 bases between the two ends. Per the germline V gene, CDR1 is MNHEY and CDR2 is SMNVEV (reference sequence). There are 14 residues in the CDR3. With a J-beta primer mix and a sample-barcoded 5' primer, a second PCR ran roughly 6 to 11 cycles. Each CDR3 protein gets one entry after TCRdb re-called the 5' RACE reads with MiXCR. The sample yields about 1,400,000 distinct CDR3 sequences, approximately 59% seen once. This receptor was identified in a man younger than 35 in good health. The source material was blood. The chain couples TRBV27 to TRBJ1-2; D unresolved. This CDR3 reads CASSLSSEVYGYTF. The CDR3 DNA is TGTGCCAGCAGTTTATCATCCGAGGTCTATGGCTACACCTTC.